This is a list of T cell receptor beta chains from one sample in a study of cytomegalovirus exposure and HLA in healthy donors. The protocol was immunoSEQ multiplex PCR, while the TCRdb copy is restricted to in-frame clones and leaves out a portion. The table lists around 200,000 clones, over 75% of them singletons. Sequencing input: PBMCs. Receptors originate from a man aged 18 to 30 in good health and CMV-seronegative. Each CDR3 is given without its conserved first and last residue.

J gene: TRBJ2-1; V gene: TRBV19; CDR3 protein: ATLGSYNEQF
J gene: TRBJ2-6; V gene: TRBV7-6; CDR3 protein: ASSLGTGDSGANVLT
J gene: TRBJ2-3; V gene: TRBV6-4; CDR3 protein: ASSEEGNGPDTQY
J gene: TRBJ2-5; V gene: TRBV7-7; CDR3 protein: ASSSPLGGRSETQY
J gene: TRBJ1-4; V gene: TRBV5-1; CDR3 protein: ASRHGTVNEKLF
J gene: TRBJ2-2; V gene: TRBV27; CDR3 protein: ASSFRGQGTVGELF
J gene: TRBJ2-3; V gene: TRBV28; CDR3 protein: ASSPTSGRYTDTQY
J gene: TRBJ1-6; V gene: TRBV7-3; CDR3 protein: ASSPNRNPGSPLH
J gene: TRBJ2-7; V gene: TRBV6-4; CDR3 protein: ASSDSKWQTYEQY
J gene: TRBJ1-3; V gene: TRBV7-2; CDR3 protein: ASSLLGYSGNTIY
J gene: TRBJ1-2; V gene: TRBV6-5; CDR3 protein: ASRDDSNYGYT
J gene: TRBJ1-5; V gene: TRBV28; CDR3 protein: ASRSWGGLGEYQPQH
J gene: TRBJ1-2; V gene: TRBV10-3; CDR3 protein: AMGTGDYGYT
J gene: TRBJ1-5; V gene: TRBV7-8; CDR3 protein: ASSSHRVRSNQPQH
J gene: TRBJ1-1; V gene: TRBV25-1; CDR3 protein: ASSEFSQGISEAF
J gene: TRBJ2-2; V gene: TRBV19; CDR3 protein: ASSIAAGGPPGELF
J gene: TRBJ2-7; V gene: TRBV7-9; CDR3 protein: ASSPGGGYEQY
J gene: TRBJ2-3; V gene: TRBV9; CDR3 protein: ASSFRGSPDTQY
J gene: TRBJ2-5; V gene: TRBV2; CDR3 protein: AGWGVGPGETQY
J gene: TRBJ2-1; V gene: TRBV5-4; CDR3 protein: ASSLMDPGTPNEQF
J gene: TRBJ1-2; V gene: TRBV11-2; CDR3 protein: ASSPGQGGGYT
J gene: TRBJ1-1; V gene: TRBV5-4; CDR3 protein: ASSLTQYYTEAF
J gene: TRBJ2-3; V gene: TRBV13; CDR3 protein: ASSAFTARVREGDTQY
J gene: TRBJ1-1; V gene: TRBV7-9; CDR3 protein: ASTPPERDWNTEAF
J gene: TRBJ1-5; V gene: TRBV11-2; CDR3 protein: ASSEGLRRNQPQH
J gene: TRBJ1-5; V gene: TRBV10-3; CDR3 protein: AISEYISNQPQH
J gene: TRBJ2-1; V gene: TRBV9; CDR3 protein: ASSPRLAGGRYNEQF
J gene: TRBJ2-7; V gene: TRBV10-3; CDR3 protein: AIRSSGATYEQY
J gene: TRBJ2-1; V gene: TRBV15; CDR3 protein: ATSRGGLLYNEQF
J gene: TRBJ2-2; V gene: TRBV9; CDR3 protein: ASFAPPAGELF
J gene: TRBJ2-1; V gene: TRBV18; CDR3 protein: ASSPPGSHEQF
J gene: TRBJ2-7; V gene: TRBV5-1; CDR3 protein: ASSLGAGPDEQY
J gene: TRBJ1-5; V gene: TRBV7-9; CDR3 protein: ASSLAGGSNQPQH
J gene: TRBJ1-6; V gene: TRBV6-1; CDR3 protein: ASSELSGISPLH
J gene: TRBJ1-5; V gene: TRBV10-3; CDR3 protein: AISDSRQPQH
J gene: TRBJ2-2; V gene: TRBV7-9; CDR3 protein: ASSPKLADRGHGELF
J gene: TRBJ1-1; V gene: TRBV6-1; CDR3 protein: AGRGGLNTEAF
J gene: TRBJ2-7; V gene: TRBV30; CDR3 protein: AWSVRAGGPYEQY
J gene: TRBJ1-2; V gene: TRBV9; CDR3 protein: ASSIGQGGYT
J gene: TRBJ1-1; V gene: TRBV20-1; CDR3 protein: SARGGGIAF
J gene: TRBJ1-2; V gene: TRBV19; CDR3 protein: ASTQGLGYGYT
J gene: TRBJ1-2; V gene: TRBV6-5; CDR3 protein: ASSTTRVGYT
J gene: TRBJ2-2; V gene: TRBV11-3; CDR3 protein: ASSFGPTNTGELF
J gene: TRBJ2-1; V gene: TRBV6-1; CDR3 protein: ASTGGGPSYNEQF